Sequencing of this T cell receptor beta chain was carried out in a study of blood T cell repertoires in COVID-19. Turning to the study itself: The study drew acute and convalescent COVID-19 samples from the United States, Italy and Spain. The analysed material was cDNA or gDNA that came from T cells, B-cell-depleted T cells, or PBMCs.

Germline values: CDR1 MNHEY, CDR2 SVGEGT. Trimming removed 5 bases at V and 3 bases at J, with 10 bases between. CDR3 size: 14 residues. Original processing notes: Researchers report that nucleated cell counts were estimated from reference gene primer amplification. The protocol was immunoSEQ multiplex PCR, while the TCRdb copy is restricted to in-frame clones and leaves out a portion. V and J calls and clone size are copied from that table; D and trimming were computed from the DNA. The table records approximately 140,000 clones, 84% of them present only once. This clone has just one count. This chain uses TRBV6-2 or TRBV6-3 with TRBJ2-2, with D possibly being TRBD1 (6 bases). The material sequenced was peripheral blood. The source is a human donor in a cohort sampled during active COVID-19. The CDR3: CASSPDSYTGELFF. DNA of the CDR3: TGTGCCAGCAGTCCGGACAGTTACACCGGGGAGCTGTTTTTT.